This is a list of T cell receptor beta chains from one sample in a study of beta chain features in type 1 diabetes. Some clones are missing from TCRdb's copy, which holds only in-frame ones; the method was immunoSEQ multiplex PCR. Counted here are about 240,000 clones, about 14% occurring once; the ten biggest clones make up approximately 0.021%. Sequencing input: naive CD4+ T cells from blood. All receptors come from a man aged 30 to 39 with type 1 diabetes. The CDR3 runs from the conserved cysteine through the conserved F or W. A D gene is named only where the DNA matches it firmly. Only part of the rows carry a size: once, few, many, or a class if the clone is expanded.

NA	TRBV7-8	NA	16	TRBJ1-5	CASSLVSTDGNQPQHF	TGTGCCAGCAGCTTAGTGTCGACAGATGGCAATCAGCCCCAGCATTTT
NA	TRBV6-1	NA	14	TRBJ1-2	CASSPISGGLGYTF	TGTGCCAGCAGTCCAATTTCGGGGGGCCTTGGCTACACCTTC
few	TRBV2	NA	14	TRBJ2-5	CASTSGGLQETQYF	TGTGCCAGCACCTCCGGCGGGCTCCAAGAGACCCAGTACTTC
few	TRBV6-5	NA	12	TRBJ2-4	CASSLDRNIQYF	TGTGCCAGCAGTCTGGACAGAAACATTCAGTACTTC
few	TRBV19	TRBD1	14	TRBJ1-1	CASSYRGETTEAFF	TGTGCCAGTAGTTACAGGGGTGAAACCACTGAAGCTTTCTTT
once	TRBV30	NA	14	TRBJ2-5	CAWNRSPGQETQYF	TGTGCCTGGAATAGGTCCCCAGGACAAGAGACCCAGTACTTC
few	TRBV5-1	TRBD2	20	TRBJ2-1	CASSLAGAGLDKSSYNEQFF	TGCGCCAGCAGCTTGGCGGGAGCGGGACTTGATAAGAGCTCCTACAATGAGCAGTTCTTC
NA	TRBV7-2	NA	15	TRBJ2-2	CASSSASRNTGELFF	TGTGCCAGCAGCTCGGCTAGCAGGAACACCGGGGAGCTGTTTTTT
few	TRBV5-1	NA	16	TRBJ1-1	CASSLEGLGRNTEAFF	TGCGCCAGCAGCTTGGAAGGTTTGGGGCGGAACACTGAAGCTTTCTTT
NA	TRBV18	NA	16	TRBJ2-7	CASSPTNPQEIYEQYF	TGTGCCAGCTCGCCTACAAATCCCCAGGAAATCTACGAGCAGTACTTC
NA	TRBV2	TRBD1	15	TRBJ2-5	CASSFRQGPQETQYF	TGTGCCAGCAGCTTCCGACAGGGACCCCAAGAGACCCAGTACTTC
few	TRBV6-1	NA	11	TRBJ2-1	CASSGPNEQFF	TGTGCCAGCAGTGGGCCTAATGAGCAGTTCTTC
NA	TRBV7-9	NA	13	TRBJ2-7	CASSLSGVDEQYF	TGTGCCAGCAGCTTATCAGGGGTCGACGAGCAGTACTTC
few	TRBV27	NA	16	TRBJ2-7	CASSFGGGVTSYEQYF	TGTGCCAGCAGTTTCGGTGGCGGGGTAACCTCCTACGAGCAGTACTTC
NA	TRBV6-1	NA	15	TRBJ2-2	CASSPYSRYTGELFF	TGTGCCAGCAGTCCGTATAGCCGTTACACCGGGGAGCTGTTTTTT
few	TRBV4-1	NA	16	TRBJ2-7	CASSQEAGHSPYEQYF	TGCGCCAGCAGCCAAGAAGCGGGACACTCCCCCTACGAGCAGTACTTC
NA	TRBV6-5	NA	15	TRBJ2-6	CASSYGTAGANVLTF	TGTGCCAGCAGTTACGGAACAGCTGGGGCCAACGTCCTGACTTTC
NA	TRBV29-1	NA	12	TRBJ1-1	CSGQTVNTEAFF	TGCAGCGGGCAGACAGTGAACACTGAAGCTTTCTTT
few	TRBV7-9	TRBD2	17	TRBJ2-3	CASSTLGLAGGGDTQYF	TGTGCCAGCAGCACACTGGGACTAGCGGGAGGAGGGGATACGCAGTATTTT
NA	TRBV6-5	NA	11	TRBJ2-3	CASTGQDTQYF	TGTGCCAGCACGGGACAAGATACGCAGTATTTT
NA	TRBV7-2	TRBD2	15	TRBJ2-7	CASSFILAGYYEQYF	TGTGCCAGCAGCTTTATACTAGCGGGCTATTACGAGCAGTACTTC
NA	TRBV2	TRBD2	15	TRBJ2-3	CASSEGAGVADTQYF	TGTGCCAGCAGTGAAGGGGCGGGAGTGGCAGATACGCAGTATTTT
few	TRBV18	NA	11	TRBJ1-2	CASSPSEGYTF	TGTGCCAGCTCACCCAGCGAAGGCTACACCTTC
few	TRBV19	NA	13	TRBJ2-7	CASSIPGSYEQYF	TGTGCCAGTAGTATACCGGGATCATACGAGCAGTACTTC
NA	TRBV2	TRBD1	14	TRBJ1-1	CASRRTGGWTEAFF	TGTGCCAGCAGGAGGACAGGGGGATGGACTGAAGCTTTCTTT
NA	TRBV25-1	NA	14	TRBJ1-2	CASRGGSPGYGYTF	TGTGCCAGCAGGGGAGGCAGCCCCGGGTATGGCTACACCTTC
NA	TRBV6-1	NA	15	TRBJ2-7	CASSEGPGSSYEQYF	TGTGCCAGCAGTGAGGGCCCGGGATCATCATACGAGCAGTACTTC
few	TRBV15	NA	15	TRBJ2-1	CATSRGLAKDNEQFF	TGTGCCACCAGCAGGGGTCTAGCCAAAGACAATGAGCAGTTCTTC
NA	TRBV18	TRBD1	14	TRBJ2-3	CASSPRTGIDTQYF	TGTGCCAGCTCACCACGGACAGGGATAGATACGCAGTATTTT
NA	TRBV7-9	TRBD2	17	TRBJ2-1	CASSPLGLAGAYNEQFF	TGTGCCAGCAGCCCCTTGGGACTAGCGGGAGCCTACAATGAGCAGTTCTTC
NA	TRBV6-1	TRBD1	14	TRBJ2-5	CASSPGTAQETQYF	TGTGCCAGCAGTCCCGGGACAGCCCAAGAGACCCAGTACTTC
few	TRBV5-4	NA	15	TRBJ2-3	CASSFPDQAADTQYF	TGTGCCAGCAGCTTCCCAGACCAGGCAGCAGATACGCAGTATTTT
NA	TRBV5-6	TRBD2	17	TRBJ2-7	CASSTGGSGSVIYEQYF	TGTGCCAGCAGCACAGGAGGTAGCGGGAGTGTTATCTACGAGCAGTACTTC
few	TRBV30	NA	11	TRBJ2-7	CAWSVRGEQYF	TGTGCCTGGAGTGTACGGGGGGAGCAGTACTTC
NA	TRBV29-1	NA	11	TRBJ1-1	CSARGNTEAFF	TGCAGCGCCAGAGGGAACACTGAAGCTTTCTTT
NA	TRBV5-1	NA	14	TRBJ2-1	CASSWTLRGNEQFF	TGCGCCAGCAGCTGGACACTTAGAGGCAATGAGCAGTTCTTC
NA	TRBV5-1	NA	15	TRBJ2-2	CASSFQGWDTGELFF	TGCGCCAGCAGCTTCCAGGGGTGGGATACCGGGGAGCTGTTTTTT
NA	TRBV7-9	NA	14	TRBJ2-7	CASNLPGQSYEQYF	TGTGCCAGCAATTTACCCGGACAGTCCTACGAGCAGTACTTC
NA	TRBV5-6	NA	11	TRBJ2-7	CASRTDYEQYF	TGTGCCAGCCGGACTGACTACGAGCAGTACTTC
NA	TRBV11-2	TRBD1	13	TRBJ1-2	CASSPRTGDGYTF	TGTGCCAGCAGCCCCCGGACAGGGGATGGCTACACCTTC
few	TRBV19	TRBD1	15	TRBJ1-1	CASSSADRGYTEAFF	TGTGCCAGTAGTTCGGCCGACAGGGGATACACTGAAGCTTTCTTT
few	TRBV30	NA	12	TRBJ1-2	CAWRGDHYGYTF	TGTGCCTGGAGAGGGGATCACTATGGCTACACCTTC
few	TRBV6-6	TRBD1	14	TRBJ1-5	CASRSGTGDQPQHF	TGTGCCAGCAGAAGTGGGACAGGGGATCAGCCCCAGCATTTT
NA	TRBV7-9	NA	13	TRBJ2-7	CASSVGISYEQYF	TGTGCCAGCAGCGTCGGGATTTCCTACGAGCAGTACTTC
NA	TRBV6-5	TRBD1	15	TRBJ2-7	CASSYSRGQGYEQYF	TGTGCCAGCAGTTACTCAAGAGGACAGGGTTACGAGCAGTACTTC
once	TRBV6-5	NA	15	TRBJ1-2	CASSRAREGGYGYTF	TGTGCCAGCAGCCGCGCCAGGGAGGGGGGCTATGGCTACACCTTC
NA	TRBV4-2	TRBD1	17	TRBJ2-4	CASSQNLDRAAKNIQYF	TGTGCCAGCAGCCAGAATTTGGACAGGGCAGCCAAAAACATTCAGTACTTC
few	TRBV5-4	TRBD1	17	TRBJ2-5	CASSPDPGQGWLETQYF	TGTGCCAGCAGCCCGGATCCGGGACAGGGGTGGCTGGAGACCCAGTACTTC
few	TRBV2	NA	16	TRBJ2-5	CASSGGPGAGEETQYF	TGTGCCAGCAGTGGTGGTCCGGGAGCTGGAGAAGAGACCCAGTACTTC
NA	TRBV6-5	NA	13	TRBJ1-2	CASSSGRNYGYTF	TGTGCCAGCAGTTCAGGGCGGAACTATGGCTACACCTTC
NA	TRBV19	NA	15	TRBJ2-7	CASSIAGTTSPEQYF	TGTGCCAGTAGTATAGCGGGGACAACAAGTCCCGAGCAGTACTTC
few	TRBV5-1	NA	15	TRBJ1-6	CASSLELGSSSPLHF	TGCGCCAGCAGCTTGGAGTTGGGCTCGAGTTCACCCCTCCACTTT
few	TRBV5-4	NA	13	TRBJ2-5	CASSLQPEETQYF	TGTGCCAGCAGCCTACAGCCAGAAGAGACCCAGTACTTC
NA	TRBV4-1	NA	16	TRBJ2-3	CASSQGLGVTQDTQYF	TGCGCCAGCAGCCAAGGGCTCGGGGTTACCCAAGATACGCAGTATTTT
NA	TRBV30	NA	15	TRBJ2-6	CAWTGKDSGANVLTF	TGTGCCTGGACAGGGAAGGATTCAGGGGCCAACGTCCTGACTTTC
NA	TRBV4-1	NA	14	TRBJ1-5	CASSQGPGSKPQHF	TGCGCCAGCAGCCAAGGACCAGGGTCAAAGCCCCAGCATTTT
NA	TRBV19	NA	13	TRBJ1-5	CASSIQRDQPQHF	TGTGCCAGTAGTATACAGCGAGATCAGCCCCAGCATTTT
few	TRBV27	NA	14	TRBJ2-7	CASSLSGVVDEQYF	TGTGCCAGCAGTTTGTCAGGGGTCGTAGACGAGCAGTACTTC
few	TRBV7-9	TRBD2	15	TRBJ2-7	CASSLAGGGVYEQYF	TGTGCCAGCAGTTTAGCGGGGGGAGGAGTCTACGAGCAGTACTTC
NA	TRBV2	NA	12	TRBJ2-5	CASSVSGETQYF	TGTGCCAGCAGTGTGAGCGGAGAGACCCAGTACTTC